This T cell receptor beta chain was identified in a study of TIL therapy for anti-PD-1-resistant metastatic lung cancer. Study details: Most patients had lung adenocarcinoma. General observations from the study: The cohort had more treatment-naive, never-smoker and oncogene-addicted patients than typical.

CDR1 is GTSNPN, CDR2 SVGIG, per germline (reference sequence). The V end was cut by 3 bases, the J end by 0 bases, with 9 bases between. CDR3 length equals 15 residues. Time point here: pre-treatment sample, taken before nivolumab and TIL therapy. Sequencing used immunoSEQ v3. The method was immunoSEQ multiplex PCR; TCRdb's version includes in-frame clones alone and lacks a portion of them. The sample includes about 52,000 clones, roughly 85% of them seen just once. In regard to this clone: The antigen remains undetermined.

This chain links TRBV30 with TRBJ1-6; no firm D call. The input for sequencing was blood, taken at baseline. The clonotype comes from a woman between 25 and 85 years old with non-small cell lung cancer. The CDR3: CAWRSWSSYNSPLHF. CDR3 nucleotides: TGTGCCTGGAGGTCGTGGAGCTCCTATAATTCACCCCTCCACTTT.